This TCR beta chain was recorded in a study of metastatic and nonmetastatic thyroid tumors. General study points: Benign nodules were reported to have significantly lower TCR beta diversity than malignant thyroid tumors, in blood and tumor.

This CDR3 contains 13 residues. From germline, CDR1 is ENHRY and CDR2 SYGVKD. Trimming removed 5 bases at V and 1 base at J, with 8 bases between. This clone appeared many times. The antigen remains unidentified. Until they underwent thyroid surgery, no patient had received any treatment. In the source study's methods: Using the CDR3 differences seen across clinicopathological groups, the authors built a distant-metastasis classifier for papillary thyroid cancer, which was meant to discriminate distant-metastatic patients. MiXCR was used by TCRdb to re-call the PCR reads. TCRdb assigned the V and J calls; the authors' analysis was not used. The table shows 25,000 to 35,000 clones, with around 16% occurring only once.

The TCR was taken from a female donor with papillary thyroid cancer or a benign thyroid nodule (not recorded which). Some clones in this sample may be carry-over from other donors' samples. The chain recombines TRBV10-3 with TRBJ1-1, with a possible D match to TRBD1 (5 bases). The sample consisted of blood. The CDR3, as DNA: TGTGCCATCAGTCAAGGACAGAACACTGAAGCTTTCTTT. Encoded protein: CAISQGQNTEAFF.